One sample yielded the 26 T cell receptor beta chains listed below, sequenced in a study of blood T cells in healthy people across ages. Using a J-beta primer mix together with a sample-barcoded 5' primer, a second PCR was run for about 7 to 12 cycles. TCRdb redid the calling of the 5' RACE reads with MiXCR, one entry per CDR3 protein. The sample lists about 730,000 distinct CDR3 sequences, more than 40% seen once, with 20% in the top ten. The sample consisted of blood. The origin of the receptors is a woman aged 55-69 years in good health.

The chain recombines TRBV7-9 with TRBJ2-5; D tentatively fits TRBD1 or TRBD2 (5 bases each). The V and J ends lost 5 bases and 7 bases respectively, with 14 bases between them. CDR1 SEHNR and CDR2 FQNEAQ come from the germline V gene (reference sequence). This CDR3 spans 13 amino acids. The CDR3 protein is CASSPGGDRTQYF. In DNA form, the CDR3 reads TGTGCCAGCAGCCCCGGAGGAGACAGGACCCAGTACTTC.

This clonotype was counted a few times. The chain carries TRBV6-5 and TRBJ2-7, with TRBD2 matching 11 bases. Germline loops: CDR1 MNHEY, CDR2 SVGAGI. V lost 0 bases, J lost 2 bases, and 12 bases stayed unmatched. This CDR3 spans 19 amino acids. The CDR3 region has the DNA TGTGCCAGCAGTTACTCGCCTCAGATTGGACTAGCGGGCACCTACGAGCAGTACTTC. This encodes CASSYSPQIGLAGTYEQYF.

The chain employs TRBV20-1 and TRBJ2-5; no definite D call. This CDR3 is built from 10 residues. V was clipped by 6 bases and J by 11 bases, with 13 bases between them. CDR1 is DFQATT and CDR2 is SNEGSKA in the germline V gene (reference sequence). The CDR3 nucleotides are TGCAGTGCCAAAGTCAATGAGCAGTACTTC. Translating it yields CSAKVNEQYF.

The chain links TRBV9 to TRBJ2-7, with 9 bases lining up with TRBD2. CDR3 length: 14 residues. Germline loops: CDR1 SGDLS, CDR2 YYNGEE. V shed 5 bases and J 4 bases; nucleotides not matched to a gene: 7. As DNA, the CDR3 is TGTGCCAGCAGTAGCGGGAGAGACAAATACGAGCAGTACTTC. This translates into CASSSGRDKYEQYF. Full variable domain (remainder filled in from reference TRBV9 and TRBJ2-7): DSGVTQTPKHLITATGQRVTLRCSPRSGDLSVYWYQQSLDQGLQFLIQYYNGEERAKGNILERFSAQQFPDLHSELNLSSLELGDSALYFCASSSGRDKYEQYFGPGTRLTVT.

The V gene is TRBV9, the J gene TRBJ2-5, with D unclear. The J call is in doubt because the DNA end fits TRBJ2-7 better. Germline V gene sequence: CDR1 SGDLS, CDR2 YYNGEE. The CDR3 spans 15 residues. The CDR3 loop reads CASSVGPQHPDEQYF. The CDR3 nucleotides are TGTGCCAGCAGCGTAGGTCCCCAGCACCCGGACGAGCAGTACTTC.

This clonotype has only one observation. J is TRBJ2-2 and V is TRBV7-9, with TRBD1 matching 9 bases. J gave up 6 bases and V 7 bases, and 12 bases lay outside the gene matches. Germline assignment: CDR1 SEHNR and CDR2 FQNEAQ (reference sequence). This CDR3 is 16 amino acids long. CDR3 nucleotides: TGTGCCAGCATCCGACCGGGACAGGGAAACGCCGGGGAGCTGTTTTTT. It yields the protein CASIRPGQGNAGELFF.

This clonotype was detected a few times. The chain joins TRBV27 to TRBJ2-3; 9 positions match TRBD1. J was trimmed by 4 bases and V by 5 bases; bases with no gene match: 16. This CDR3 is built from 18 residues. Looked up from germline, CDR1 is MNHEY and CDR2 is SMNVEV (reference sequence). Here the CDR3 DNA reads TGTGCCAGCAGTCAATACCCGATGGACAGGGGATGGGCAGATACGCAGTATTTT. Protein sequence: CASSQYPMDRGWADTQYF.

This clonotype was counted a few times. The chain has TRBV28 and TRBJ1-2; 9 bases align to TRBD1. Trimming cost V 1 base and J 8 bases; bases outside gene matches: 5. Germline CDR1 MDHEN, CDR2 SYDVKM. The CDR3 has 14 amino acids. Written as DNA, the CDR3 is TGTGCCAGCAGTTTATCCGACAGGGGGTACGGCTACACCTTC. This translates into CASSLSDRGYGYTF.

Note on this clonotype: The junction and the germline gene differ at one end; a read error may be behind it. The rearrangement uses TRBV2 and TRBJ2-1; D is undetermined. Germline CDR1 and CDR2: SNHLY and FYNNEI. There are 13 residues in the CDR3. Here the CDR3 DNA reads TGTGCCAGCAGTCGGAGCTCCCACAATGAGCAGTTCTTC. The encoded protein is CASSRSSHNEQFF. The full variable domain, with the rest looked up from reference TRBV2 and TRBJ2-1, is EPEVTQTPSHQVTQMGQEVILRCVPISNHLYFYWYRQILGQKVEFLVSFYNNEISEKSEIFDDQFSVERPDGSNFTLKIRSTKLEDSAMYFCASSRSSHNEQFFGPGTRLTVL.

This rearrangement joins TRBV9 to TRBJ2-7; TRBD2 is a possible D gene (7 bases). The germline CDR1 and CDR2 sequences are SGDLS and YYNGEE. CDR3 length equals 14 residues. The V end lost 4 bases, the J end lost 4 bases, and 15 bases lay between the germline ends. As DNA, the CDR3 is TGTGCCAGCAGCCAGTCGGGGGGCGGTTACGAGCAGTACTTC. Its translation: CASSQSGGGYEQYF. The full variable domain, completed using reference TRBV9 and TRBJ2-7, is DSGVTQTPKHLITATGQRVTLRCSPRSGDLSVYWYQQSLDQGLQFLIQYYNGEERAKGNILERFSAQQFPDLHSELNLSSLELGDSALYFCASSQSGGGYEQYFGPGTRLTVT.

The V gene is TRBV30, the J gene TRBJ1-5; 10 positions match TRBD1. Germline CDR1 and CDR2: GTSNPN and SVGIG (reference sequence). The CDR3 contains 13 residues. The V and J ends lost 4 bases and 7 bases, in that order; junction bases with no gene match: 4. CDR3 region: CAWTLDRGQPQHF. CDR3 nucleotide sequence: TGTGCCTGGACCCTGGACAGGGGGCAGCCCCAGCATTTT.

DNA of the CDR3: TGCAGTGCTAGAGATCGGACTAATAATTCACCCCTCCACTTT. As protein: CSARDRTNNSPLHF. The genes are TRBV20-1 and TRBJ1-6; D remains ambiguous. V lost 0 bases to trimming and J lost 5 bases, with 8 bases between them. The CDR3 sequence is 14 residues long. In germline, CDR1 is DFQATT, CDR2 SNEGSKA (reference sequence).

The rearrangement links TRBV6-2 or TRBV6-3 to TRBJ2-7, with TRBD1 matching 7 bases. This CDR3 region has 15 residues. In germline, CDR1 is MNHEY, CDR2 SVGEGT. V lost 8 bases to trimming and J lost 2 bases; unmatched junction nucleotides: 12. CDR3 loop: CASDPRGGSTYEQYF. The CDR3 DNA reads as TGTGCCAGCGACCCCCGAGGGGGCAGTACCTACGAGCAGTACTTC.

The chain couples TRBV28 to TRBJ2-3; maybe TRBD1 (5 bases). Germline CDR1 MDHEN, CDR2 SYDVKM. Trimming removed 8 bases from V and 7 bases from J, with 19 bases in between. CDR3 length: 14 residues. The CDR3 region has the DNA TGTGCCAGCCTCCCCGCGCGTCGACAGAATACGCAGTATTTT. It encodes CASLPARRQNTQYF.

This clonotype was counted between two and nine times. This chain uses TRBV7-9 with TRBJ1-1; D is unclear. The V end lost 4 bases, the J end lost 4 bases, and 10 bases lay between the germline ends. The V gene's germline CDR1 is SEHNR and CDR2 FQNEAQ (reference sequence). The CDR3 spans 13 residues. CDR3 residues: CASSSIGVTEAFF. CDR3 coding DNA: TGTGCCAGCAGCTCTATTGGGGTCACTGAAGCTTTCTTT.

A few counts support this clonotype. For the CDR3, the DNA is TGTGCCAGCAGCTTAGAGGGACTAGCGGGAGTAGAGACCCAGTACTTC. Its protein is CASSLEGLAGVETQYF. The chain employs TRBV7-2 and TRBJ2-5, with 14 bases matching TRBD2. With 1 base clipped from V and 4 bases from J, the junction kept 2 bases outside the gene matches. Per the germline V gene, CDR1 is SGHTA and CDR2 is FQGNSA. This CDR3 has 16 residues.

V and J are TRBV29-1 and TRBJ2-6, with D possibly being TRBD1 or TRBD2 (7 bases each). Per the germline V gene, CDR1 is SQVTM and CDR2 is ANQGSEA. This CDR3 has 17 amino acids. V was shortened by 4 bases and J by 0 bases, with 16 bases between the two germline ends. CDR3 sequence: CSVVPQGGASGANVLTF. The CDR3 DNA reads TGCAGCGTTGTACCGCAGGGGGGGGCCTCTGGGGCCAACGTCCTGACTTTC.

With respect to this clonotype: A read error is possible here, since a much larger clone lies one base away. The chain links TRBV10-3 to TRBJ2-5; 9 nucleotides agree with TRBD1. The V gene end was trimmed by 2 bases and the J gene end by 11 bases; junction bases not matched to a gene: 12. This CDR3 comprises 15 residues. Germline CDR1 ENHRY, CDR2 SYGVKD. The CDR3 DNA reads TGTGCCATCAGTGAGGGAGGGACAGGGAACGGTGAGCAGTACTTC. As protein: CAISEGGTGNGEQYF.

The V call is TRBV19, the J call TRBJ2-6; the D gene is possibly TRBD1 (6 bases). The V and J ends lost 8 bases and 0 bases respectively, with 17 bases between them. This CDR3 spans 17 amino acids. Looked up from germline, CDR1 is LNHDA and CDR2 is SQIVND (reference sequence). CDR3 nucleotide sequence: TGTGCCAGTGAGATGGGGGCCTTAGGCTCTGGGGCCAACGTCCTGACTTTC. Translation gives CASEMGALGSGANVLTF.

This clonotype appeared a few times. This chain joins TRBV20-1 and TRBJ2-1; 8 bases agree with TRBD2. V lost 6 bases to trimming and J lost 2 bases; unmatched junction nucleotides: 6. Germline V gene lookup returns CDR1 DFQATT and CDR2 SNEGSKA (reference sequence). This CDR3 has 14 amino acids. The DNA for the CDR3 is TGCAGTGCCTGGAGAGCGGGAGCCTACAATGAGCAGTTCTTC. This gives the protein CSAWRAGAYNEQFF.

In this sample, this clonotype turned up many times. The chain joins TRBV29-1 to TRBJ2-6; tentatively, D is TRBD1 (7 bases). Between the trimmed V and J ends, which lost 3 bases and 4 bases, there was a span of 16 bases. From germline, CDR1 is SQVTM and CDR2 ANQGSEA. CDR3 length: 16 residues. CDR3: CSVDTGAGSGANVLTF. In nucleotides, the CDR3 is TGCAGCGTTGACACAGGGGCGGGATCGGGGGCCAACGTCCTGACTTTC.

CDR3 sequence reads: CSAERDTQYF. The CDR3 DNA reads TGCAGTGCCGAAAGGGATACGCAGTATTTT. The chain employs TRBV20-1 and TRBJ2-3, with unresolved D. CDR1 is DFQATT, CDR2 SNEGSKA, per germline (reference sequence). V was cut by 6 bases and J by 6 bases, with 7 bases left in between. CDR3 length equals 10 residues.

The chain has TRBV18 and TRBJ2-1; TRBD2 aligns across 12 bases. The CDR3 loop spans 20 amino acids. In germline, CDR1 is KGHSH, CDR2 LQKENI. V lost 3 bases and J lost 0; bases outside the gene matches: 12. CDR3 amino acids: CASSPKLGLAGTISYNEQFF. The CDR3 coding sequence is TGTGCCAGCTCACCCAAGTTAGGACTAGCGGGGACCATCTCCTACAATGAGCAGTTCTTC.

This clonotype has just a few counts. This chain joins TRBV4-3 and TRBJ2-7; 7 bases are a match to TRBD2. With the DNA end fitting TRBJ2-5 better, the J assignment may be wrong. This CDR3 is built from 15 residues. Germline CDR1 and CDR2: LGHNA and YSLEER. The CDR3 region has the DNA TGCGCCAGCAGCCAGCAACTAGCGAACGGGGAGACCCAGTACTTC. Translated, it gives CASSQQLANGETQYF.

V is TRBV15 and J is TRBJ2-7; 8 nucleotides match TRBD1. Germline CDR1 and CDR2: LNHNV and YYDKDF (reference sequence). This CDR3 has 13 amino acids. The junction had 5 bases not matched to a gene; V was cut back by 3 bases and J by 7 bases. CDR3 protein: CATSRDRAQEQYF. The CDR3 DNA sequence: TGTGCCACCAGCAGGGACAGGGCCCAGGAGCAGTACTTC.

Only a few counts were recorded for this clonotype. The rearrangement links TRBV27 to TRBJ1-1; TRBD1 matches at 8 bases. Germline trimming cut 5 bases from V and 2 bases from J; bases unmatched to any gene: 10. Germline values: CDR1 MNHEY, CDR2 SMNVEV (reference sequence). The CDR3 extends over 16 amino acids. The CDR3 bases are TGTGCCAGCAGTCAAGACTTCGGACAGGGTAACACTGAAGCTTTCTTT. Encoded protein: CASSQDFGQGNTEAFF.